Below are 7 T cell receptor beta chains sequenced from a single sample in a study of response to subunit inactivated influenza vaccine. TCRdb itself ran the RT-PCR reads through MiXCR, one entry per CDR3 protein. Of 800,000 or so distinct CDR3 sequences detected, around 21% appear once; the ten largest clones hold roughly 10%. The sample in question was PBMCs from blood, obtained 5 days after vaccination. The source is a man aged 50-59 years who received an inactivated influenza vaccine.

This clonotype showed up just once. Here the CDR3 reads CAKNRVHQDTQYF. The CDR3 DNA sequence: TGTGCCAAAAACAGGGTACATCAAGATACGCAGTATTTT. This chain uses TRBV27 with TRBJ2-3, with a possible D match to TRBD1 (6 bases). In germline, CDR1 is MNHEY, CDR2 SMNVEV (reference sequence). V was pared by 10 bases and J by 5 bases, with 16 bases between. The CDR3 is 13 amino acids.

This clonotype was recorded many times. The chain has TRBV6-1 and TRBJ2-1; D assignment may be TRBD1 or TRBD2 (5 bases each). Germline assignment: CDR1 MNHNS and CDR2 SASEGT. V lost 7 bases, J lost 8 bases, and 24 bases lay in between. CDR3 length: 16 residues. DNA of the CDR3: TGTGCCAGCACAAGGGCGTCAGGGAGAGGTAGGGATGAGCAGTTCTTC. It encodes CASTRASGRGRDEQFF.

In its sample, this clonotype was seen a few times. The chain carries TRBV7-8 and TRBJ2-3; D not certain. Between the trimmed V and J ends, which lost 2 bases and 6 bases, there was a span of 9 bases. The CDR3 is made up of 13 amino acids. CDR1 and CDR2 from the germline V gene are SGHVS and FQNEAQ. The CDR3 DNA sequence: TGTGCCAGCAGCTTACAACCGGCGGATACGCAGTATTTT. Translation: CASSLQPADTQYF.

Many counts were recorded for this clonotype. This chain uses TRBV20-1 with TRBJ2-3, with D uncertain. Trimming left V 7 bases short and J 6 bases short, with 14 bases between. This CDR3 has 12 residues. The germline V gene encodes CDR1 DFQATT and CDR2 SNEGSKA (reference sequence). DNA for the CDR3: TGCAGTGGCGTCCTCACGGTCGATACGCAGTATTTT. This translates into CSGVLTVDTQYF.

In its sample, this clonotype was seen many times. V and J are TRBV12-3 or TRBV12-4 and TRBJ2-6, with no clear D. The CDR3 runs to 16 residues. DNA for the CDR3: TGTGTCATTTGGTCTACAAGCCTCTCTGGGGCCAACGTCCTGACTTTC. Protein product: CVIWSTSLSGANVLTF.

This clonotype was counted only a few times. The chain couples TRBV12-3 or TRBV12-4 to TRBJ2-1; 9 nucleotides match TRBD2. The CDR3 runs to 15 residues. Germline trimming cut 5 bases from V and 8 bases from J; bases unmatched to any gene: 10. The CDR3, as DNA: TGTGCCAGCAGTGAGCTAGCGGGGTTGGTCCATGAGCAGTTCTTC. Its protein product is CASSELAGLVHEQFF.

This clonotype was detected only a few times. This chain links TRBV5-4 with TRBJ2-5; tentative D call: TRBD1 (6 bases). Trimming pared 4 bases from V and 6 bases from J, leaving 16 bases between. This CDR3 region has 14 residues. The germline CDR1 and CDR2 sequences are SGHNT and YYREEE (reference sequence). CDR3 residues: CASSPETGRKTQYF. CDR3 DNA: TGTGCCAGCAGCCCAGAGACAGGAAGAAAGACCCAGTACTTC.